Listed below are T cell receptor beta chains from one sample, sequenced in a study of tumor and adjacent non-tumor tissue in lung cancer. One entry per CDR3 protein, called by TCRdb with MiXCR from the multiplex PCR reads. The repertoire holds 70,000 to 90,000 distinct CDR3 sequences, with under 80% as singletons. The specimen was lung tumor tissue. These receptors all stem from a woman between 50 and 59 years old with non-small cell lung cancer. Both conserved end residues are part of each CDR3. A D gene is named only where the DNA matches it firmly. The size field is filled for only some rows; it gives once, few, many or a size class.

>-|TRBV4-2|TRBD1|TRBJ1-6
TGTGCCAGCAAACCACGACAGGGAGGTAATTCACTCCTCCACTTT
CASKPRQGGNSLLHF
>few|TRBV6-1|-|TRBJ2-7
TGTGCCAGCAGCCTGGGACTTGAGGCATACTACGAGCGGTACTTC
CASSLGLEAYYERYF
>-|TRBV4-1|-|TRBJ2-6
TGCGCCAGCAGCCAAGATTGGTGGACAAGGGGCTCTGAAGCCAACGTCCTGACTTTC
CASSQDWWTRGSEANVLTF
>-|TRBV12-3/TRBV12-4|-|TRBJ2-4
TGTGCCAACAGTTTAAGGGGGGCTTGGTCCAAAGACATTCAGTACTTC
CANSLRGAWSKDIQYF
>once|TRBV11-2|TRBD2|TRBJ2-7
TGTGCAAGCAGCTACGGGAGGCCCTCCTACAAGCAGTATTTC
CASSYGRPSYKQYF
>-|TRBV11-2|TRBD1|TRBJ2-2
TGTGCCAGCAGTGGACTCCAGGGGGAGAACACCGGGGAGTTGCTTTTT
CASSGLQGENTGELLF
>-|TRBV7-8|-|TRBJ2-2
TGTGCCAGCACACCCAGGACGTTAGGCACGGGGAAACTGTTTTTT
CASTPRTLGTGKLFF
>-|TRBV11-2|-|TRBJ1-5
TGTGCAAGCAGTTGGGACGGTTATAGCAATCAGTCCCAGCATTTT
CASSWDGYSNQSQHF
>-|TRBV4-2|-|TRBJ2-1
TGTGCCAGCAACCAGGCGGGACGACCTAGTGAGCAGTTCTTC
CASNQAGRPSEQFF
>few|TRBV6-5|-|TRBJ2-1
TGTGTCAGCGGTAATAAGGGGCTTTACAATGAACAGTTCTTC
CVSGNKGLYNEQFF
>-|TRBV29-1|-|TRBJ1-1
TGCAGCGTTCGAGGAGAGATTGAAGCTTTCTTT
CSVRGEIEAFF
>few|TRBV30|-|TRBJ2-5
TGTACCTGGAGTGAGCAGGGGAGAGAGACCCAGTACTTC
CTWSEQGRETQYF
>-|TRBV6-1|-|TRBJ1-6
TGTGCCAGCTCGCGATTTAGTGATTCACCCCTCCACTTT
CASSRFSDSPLHF